Detailed here is one T cell receptor (beta chain). Everyone who took part was roughly 18 to 89 years old, and they came from 20 to 25 US areas. Grouping used clinical history reported by participants in a survey and questionnaire. V was pared by 6 bases and J by 3 bases, with 16 bases of the junction left unmatched. CDR1 and CDR2 (germline): SNHLY, FYNNEI. The CDR3 runs 18 residues. Per the original data handling: Reference gene primer amplification yielded estimated nucleated cell counts. Libraries were prepared by immunoSEQ multiplex PCR; TCRdb keeps only in-frame clonotypes and omits some of them. D and trimming come from the DNA, and the V and J calls and clone size come from that table. The table records 180,000 or so clones, roughly 84% of them present only once. This sample was included in a study of blood T cell repertoires in COVID-19. Looking at the study overall: Sites across the United States, Italy and Spain contributed samples from acute and convalescent COVID-19.

The sequencing input was PBMCs or T cells enriched from blood (not recorded which). The chain couples TRBV2 to TRBJ1-1; TRBD1 matches 10 bases. The source of this sequence is a human donor with acute COVID-19. The donor label of this sample is uncertain. The CDR3 DNA follows: TGTGCCAGCAGCGACCCCCGGGACAGGGGCCTACAGGACACTGAAGCTTTCTTT. This gives the protein CASSDPRDRGLQDTEAFF.